Below are 21 T cell receptor beta chains sequenced from a single sample in a study of blood T cell repertoires in COVID-19. Assay used: immunoSEQ multiplex PCR; TCRdb lists only in-frame clones, some missing. In the table there are roughly 90,000 clones, 75% to 90% of which are singletons. Sample: peripheral blood. These receptors originate from a human donor in a cohort sampled during active COVID-19.

This clone was seen only once. CDR3 loop: CASSLLGGISYEQYF. The CDR3 DNA follows: TGCGCCAGCAGCCTCCTAGGAGGCATCTCCTACGAGCAGTACTTC. The chain joins TRBV4-1 to TRBJ2-7; D is perhaps TRBD2 (5 bases). Germline lookup yields CDR1 MGHRA and CDR2 YSYEKL. Trimming cost V 4 bases and J 0 bases, with 13 bases left between them. The CDR3 has 15 residues.

This clone was observed a single time. V is TRBV18 and J is TRBJ2-3, with 7 bases lining up with TRBD2. The CDR3 consists of 15 residues. The junction had 2 bases not matched to a gene; V was cut back by 2 bases and J by 0 bases. CDR1 and CDR2 from the germline V gene are KGHSH and LQKENI. Here the CDR3 DNA reads TGTGCCAGCTCACCAGGGGGGGTGAGCACAGATACGCAGTATTTT. This codes for CASSPGGVSTDTQYF.

The CDR3 nucleotides are TGTGCCAGCAGCTCCCGGACTAGCGGGGGGATCTACAATGAGCAGTTCTTC. Translating it yields CASSSRTSGGIYNEQFF. This sequence joins TRBV11-2 and TRBJ2-1; 14 nucleotides line up with TRBD2. This CDR3 has 17 amino acids. Germline V CDR1 and CDR2: SGHAT, FQNNGV. Trimming at V came to 4 bases and at J to 3 bases, leaving 5 bases not matched to a gene.

The chain couples TRBV18 to TRBJ2-3; D may be TRBD1 (5 bases). This CDR3 has 14 amino acids. V was clipped by 2 bases and J by 5 bases, with 11 bases between them. Germline CDR1 and CDR2: KGHSH and LQKENI. The chain's CDR3 is CASSPGARQDTQYF. Here the CDR3 DNA reads TGTGCCAGCTCACCAGGGGCTCGACAAGATACGCAGTATTTT. Together with reference TRBV18 and TRBJ2-3, the CDR3 gives the full variable domain: NAGVMQNPRHLVRRRGQEARLRCSPMKGHSHVYWYRQLPEEGLKFMVYLQKENIIDESGMPKERFSAEFPKEGPSILRIQQVVRGDSAAYFCASSPGARQDTQYFGPGTRLTVL.

V usage is TRBV5-1 and J usage is TRBJ2-3, with 7 bases that match TRBD2. With V trimmed by 4 bases and J by 0 bases, 5 bases remained unmatched. The CDR3 sequence is 15 residues long. Germline CDR1 and CDR2: SGHRS and YFSETQ. CDR3 DNA: TGCGCCAGCAGCCCCAGGGAGGGAAGCACAGATACGCAGTATTTT. Encoded protein: CASSPREGSTDTQYF.

The gene calls are TRBV30 and TRBJ2-5; D ambiguous. CDR3 length: 11 amino acids. Deletions cut 3 bases from V and 5 bases from J, with 7 bases between. The germline CDR1 and CDR2 sequences are GTSNPN and SVGIG (reference sequence). The CDR3 nucleotides read TGTGCCTGGAGCGCCAGTGAGACCCAGTACTTC. Amino acid sequence: CAWSASETQYF. The entire variable domain, with the rest obtained from reference TRBV30 and TRBJ2-5, is as follows: SQTIHQWPATLVQPVGSPLSLECTVEGTSNPNLYWYRQAAGRGLQLLFYSVGIGQISSEVPQNLSASRPQDRQFILSSKKLLLSDSGFYLCAWSASETQYFGPGTRLLVL.

This clone was seen only a few times. The chain couples TRBV7-2 to TRBJ2-7; TRBD2 might be the D (5 bases). Germline CDR1 is SGHTA and CDR2 is FQGNSA. The V end was cut by 5 bases, the J end by 0 bases, with 14 bases between. The CDR3 spans 15 residues. The CDR3 region has the DNA TGTGCCAGCAGCCTCTGGAGCGGTTCCTCCTACGAGCAGTACTTC. Protein: CASSLWSGSSYEQYF.

The rearrangement joins TRBV19 to TRBJ2-1, with D maybe TRBD1 (7 bases). Germline assignment: CDR1 LNHDA and CDR2 SQIVND (reference sequence). This CDR3 has 14 residues. The germline V and J ends were trimmed by 8 bases and 0 bases, with 11 bases remaining between them. As DNA, the CDR3 is TGTGCCAGTTCAGGGGGGAGCTCCTACAATGAGCAGTTCTTC. Translation: CASSGGSSYNEQFF.

This chain joins TRBV28 and TRBJ2-7, with D maybe TRBD1 (5 bases). CDR1 is MDHEN and CDR2 is SYDVKM in the germline V gene. The V end was cut by 5 bases, the J end by 3 bases, with 20 bases between. CDR3 length: 16 residues. The CDR3 nucleotides read TGTGCCAGCAGTGTGACAGTCTCGAAGGGGAACTACGAGCAGTACTTC. Translated, it gives CASSVTVSKGNYEQYF. The complete variable domain, with remaining parts taken from reference TRBV28 and TRBJ2-7, reads DVKVTQSSRYLVKRTGEKVFLECVQDMDHENMFWYRQDPGLGLRLIYFSYDVKMKEKGDIPEGYSVSREKKERFSLILESASTNQTSMYLCASSVTVSKGNYEQYFGPGTRLTVT.

The gene calls are TRBV18 and TRBJ1-1; D might be TRBD1 (6 bases). CDR1 is KGHSH and CDR2 is LQKENI in the germline V gene. This CDR3 contains 15 residues. The V gene lost 3 bases and the J gene lost 3 bases, with 14 bases spanning the gap. The CDR3 region has the DNA TGTGCCAGCTCACCCCTCGGCCAGGGGTACACTGAAGCTTTCTTT. As protein: CASSPLGQGYTEAFF.

J is TRBJ1-4 and V is TRBV7-9; D may be TRBD1 (5 bases). Trimming took 8 bases from V and 5 from J, leaving 9 bases between them. The CDR3 loop spans 12 amino acids. Germline V CDR1 and CDR2: SEHNR, FQNEAQ (reference sequence). For the CDR3, the DNA is TGTGCCAGCTGGGGGGGGAATGAAAAACTGTTTTTT. This gives the protein CASWGGNEKLFF.

V gene TRBV5-5 combines with J gene TRBJ2-5, with 7 bases that match TRBD2. CDR1 SGHKS and CDR2 YYEKEE come from the germline V gene (reference sequence). V shed 3 bases, J shed 2 bases, and the junction held 16 bases outside the gene matches. The CDR3 contains 18 residues. CDR3 in amino acids: CASSSLILAGSPQETQYF. CDR3 DNA sequence: TGTGCCAGCAGCTCCCTCATTTTAGCGGGCTCCCCACAAGAGACCCAGTACTTC. The full variable domain, with the rest looked up from reference TRBV5-5 and TRBJ2-5, is DAGVTQSPTHLIKTRGQQVTLRCSPISGHKSVSWYQQVLGQGPQFIFQYYEKEERGRGNFPDRFSARQFPNYSSELNVNALLLGDSALYLCASSSLILAGSPQETQYFGPGTRLLVL.

The chain has TRBV27 and TRBJ2-7; 7 nucleotides align to TRBD2. Germline CDR1 MNHEY, CDR2 SMNVEV (reference sequence). V lost 5 bases and J lost 0; bases outside the gene matches: 4. The CDR3 covers 14 residues. Here the CDR3 DNA reads TGTGCCAGCAGTCCCGGACTAGTCTCCTACGAGCAGTACTTC. Translated: CASSPGLVSYEQYF.

The chain is built from TRBV5-4 and TRBJ1-1, with TRBD1 as a possible D gene (6 bases). The CDR3 extends over 18 amino acids. V lost 2 bases to trimming and J lost 0 bases, with 20 bases between them. Germline CDR1 reads SGHNT; CDR2 reads YYREEE (reference sequence). In DNA form, the CDR3 reads TGTGCCAGCAGCTTACAACTCGGACCCAGGGGAATGAACACTGAAGCTTTCTTT. As protein: CASSLQLGPRGMNTEAFF.

This chain uses TRBV5-1 with TRBJ2-1; 7 bases map to TRBD1. In germline, CDR1 is SGHRS, CDR2 YFSETQ. The V and J ends lost 1 base and 6 bases, in that order; junction bases with no gene match: 4. The CDR3 covers 14 residues. The CDR3 nucleotides are TGCGCCAGCAGCTTGAACAGGGGCTTCAATGAGCAGTTCTTC. Its translation: CASSLNRGFNEQFF.

DNA for the CDR3: TGCGCCAGCAGCTTGGCGACAGGGGCTGGGGATTCACCCCTCCACTTT. Residues: CASSLATGAGDSPLHF. The chain couples TRBV5-1 to TRBJ1-6, with TRBD1 identical over 8 bases. CDR1 and CDR2 from the germline V gene are SGHRS and YFSETQ. This CDR3 region has 16 residues. The V gene end was trimmed by 0 bases and the J gene end by 8 bases; junction bases not matched to a gene: 7. Full variable domain (missing parts from reference TRBV5-1 and TRBJ1-6): KAGVTQTPRYLIKTRGQQVTLSCSPISGHRSVSWYQQTPGQGLQFLFEYFSETQRNKGNFPGRFSGRQFSNSRSEMNVSTLELGDSALYLCASSLATGAGDSPLHFGNGTRLTVT.

The chain employs TRBV3-1 (or the pseudogene TRBV3-2) and TRBJ2-1; D is possibly TRBD2 (5 bases). This CDR3 comprises 14 residues. Germline V gives CDR1 LGHDT, CDR2 YNNKEL (reference sequence). V shed 4 bases and J shed 4 bases, with 11 bases lying between them. This CDR3 reads CASSLGRGYNEQFF. The CDR3 coding sequence is TGTGCCAGCAGCCTCGGACGGGGATACAATGAGCAGTTCTTC.

The chain employs TRBV28 and TRBJ1-5; D gene unclear. This CDR3 has 15 amino acids. Trimming left V 5 bases short and J 0 bases short, with 11 bases between. CDR1 is MDHEN and CDR2 is SYDVKM in the germline V gene. CDR3 amino acids: CASSESSNSNQPQHF. The DNA of the CDR3 is TGTGCCAGCAGTGAGTCGTCGAATAGCAATCAGCCCCAGCATTTT.

This chain connects TRBV19 to TRBJ2-3, with D uncertain. There are 14 residues in the CDR3. Germline V lookup: CDR1 LNHDA, CDR2 SQIVND (reference sequence). The V end lost 3 bases, the J end lost 4 bases, and 11 bases lay between the germline ends. The CDR3 here is CASSIGAGSDTQYF. In nucleotides, the CDR3 is TGTGCCAGTAGTATCGGTGCAGGCTCAGATACGCAGTATTTT.

This clone was seen a single time. The rearrangement joins TRBV5-1 to TRBJ2-3, with 11 bases aligning to TRBD2. V shed 7 bases, J shed 3 bases, and the junction held 10 bases outside the gene matches. The CDR3 extends over 16 amino acids. Germline V CDR1 and CDR2: SGHRS, YFSETQ. CDR3 region: CASGLAGGSRTDTQYF. CDR3 DNA sequence: TGCGCCAGCGGACTAGCGGGTGGGTCGAGAACAGATACGCAGTATTTT.

The rearrangement links TRBV6-2 or TRBV6-3 to TRBJ2-1; the D is unclear. Germline CDR1 MNHEY, CDR2 SVGEGT. This CDR3 has 14 amino acids. The V end was cut by 7 bases, the J end by 9 bases, with 19 bases between. The CDR3 coding sequence is TGTGCCAGCACCCCCCGAGTCCCAGCGAGTGAGCAGTTCTTC. Translating gives CASTPRVPASEQFF.